This T cell receptor (beta chain) comes out of a study of control samples from healthy donors and cancer patients. The CDR3 loop spans 16 amino acids. V dropped 2 bases and J dropped 4 bases, with 14 bases sitting between them. CDR1 SGHAT and CDR2 FQNNGV come from the germline V gene. Assay used: immunoSEQ multiplex PCR; TCRdb lists only in-frame clones, some missing. Among roughly 88,000 clones, roughly nine tenths were seen once, and the ten largest hold roughly 0.92%. This TCR was recovered from a woman in her thirties in good health. J is TRBJ1-4 and V is TRBV11-2; perhaps TRBD1 as D (5 bases). The sequencing input was blood. CDR3 bases: TGTGCCAGCAGCTTATCCTCAGGGTTTCGTAATGAAAAACTGTTTTTT. Its translation is CASSLSSGFRNEKLFF. The whole variable domain, remainder taken from reference TRBV11-2 and TRBJ1-4, is EAGVAQSPRYKIIEKRQSVAFWCNPISGHATLYWYQQILGQGPKLLIQFQNNGVVDDSQLPKDRFSAERLKGVDSTLKIQPAKLEDSAVYLCASSLSSGFRNEKLFFGSGTQLSVL.